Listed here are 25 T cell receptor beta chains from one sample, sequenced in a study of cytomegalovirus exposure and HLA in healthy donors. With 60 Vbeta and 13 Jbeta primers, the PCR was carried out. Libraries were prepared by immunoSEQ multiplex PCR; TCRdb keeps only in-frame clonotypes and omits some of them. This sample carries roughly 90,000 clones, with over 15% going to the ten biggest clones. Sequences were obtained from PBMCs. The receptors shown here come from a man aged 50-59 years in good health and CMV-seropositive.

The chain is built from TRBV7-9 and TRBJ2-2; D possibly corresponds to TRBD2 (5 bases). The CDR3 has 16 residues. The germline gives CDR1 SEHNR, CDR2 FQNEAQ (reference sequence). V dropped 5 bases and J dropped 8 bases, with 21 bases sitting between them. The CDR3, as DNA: TGTGCCAGCAGCCCTACTCCTGGACTCTTCCGGGGGGAGCTGTTTTTT. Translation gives CASSPTPGLFRGELFF.

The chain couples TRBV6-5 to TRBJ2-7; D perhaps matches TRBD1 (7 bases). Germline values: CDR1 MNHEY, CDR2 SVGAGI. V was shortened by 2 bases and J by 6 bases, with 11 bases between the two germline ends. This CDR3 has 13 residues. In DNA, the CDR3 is TGTGCCAGCAGTTACAGCCAGGGGGGCGAGCAGTACGTC. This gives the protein CASSYSQGGEQYV.

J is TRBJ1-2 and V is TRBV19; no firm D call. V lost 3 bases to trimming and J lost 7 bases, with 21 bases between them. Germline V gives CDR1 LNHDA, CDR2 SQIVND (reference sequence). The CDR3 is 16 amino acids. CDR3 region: CASSILGEGWGTGYTF. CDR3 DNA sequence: TGTGCCAGTAGTATTCTTGGGGAGGGTTGGGGAACTGGCTACACCTTC.

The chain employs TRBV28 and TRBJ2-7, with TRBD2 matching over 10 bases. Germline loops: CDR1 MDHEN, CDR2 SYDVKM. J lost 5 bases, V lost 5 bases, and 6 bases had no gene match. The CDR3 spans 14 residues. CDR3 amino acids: CASSGLAGVNEQYV. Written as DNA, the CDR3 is TGTGCCAGCAGTGGGCTAGCGGGAGTGAACGAGCAGTACGTC.

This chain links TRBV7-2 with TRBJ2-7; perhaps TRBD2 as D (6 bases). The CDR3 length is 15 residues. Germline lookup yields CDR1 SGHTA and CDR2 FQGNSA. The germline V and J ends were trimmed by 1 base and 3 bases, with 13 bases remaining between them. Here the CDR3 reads CASSLEAGGNYEQYV. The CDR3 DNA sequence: TGTGCCAGCAGCTTAGAAGCGGGCGGGAACTACGAGCAGTACGTC.

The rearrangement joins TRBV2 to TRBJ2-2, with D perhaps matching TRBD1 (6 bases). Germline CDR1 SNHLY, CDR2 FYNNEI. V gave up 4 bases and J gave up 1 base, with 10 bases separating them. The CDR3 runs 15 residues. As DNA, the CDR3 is TGTGCCAGCAGTGTGAAGGGACAGAACACCGGGGAGCTGTTTTTT. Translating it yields CASSVKGQNTGELFF.

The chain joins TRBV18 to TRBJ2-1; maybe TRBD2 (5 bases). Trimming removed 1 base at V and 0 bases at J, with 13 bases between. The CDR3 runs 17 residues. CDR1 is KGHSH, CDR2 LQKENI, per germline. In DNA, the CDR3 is TGTGCCAGCTCACCACGTCCGGGGTCGGGCTCCTACAATGAGCAGTTCTTC. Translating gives CASSPRPGSGSYNEQFF. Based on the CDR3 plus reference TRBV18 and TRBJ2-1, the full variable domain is NAGVMQNPRHLVRRRGQEARLRCSPMKGHSHVYWYRQLPEEGLKFMVYLQKENIIDESGMPKERFSAEFPKEGPSILRIQQVVRGDSAAYFCASSPRPGSGSYNEQFFGPGTRLTVL.

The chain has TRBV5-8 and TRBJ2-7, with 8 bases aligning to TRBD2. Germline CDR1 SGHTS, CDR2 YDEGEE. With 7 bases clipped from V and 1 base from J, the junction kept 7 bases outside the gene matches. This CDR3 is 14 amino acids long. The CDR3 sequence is CASLRLARSYEQYF. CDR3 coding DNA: TGTGCCAGCCTCAGACTAGCGAGGTCCTACGAGCAGTACTTC.

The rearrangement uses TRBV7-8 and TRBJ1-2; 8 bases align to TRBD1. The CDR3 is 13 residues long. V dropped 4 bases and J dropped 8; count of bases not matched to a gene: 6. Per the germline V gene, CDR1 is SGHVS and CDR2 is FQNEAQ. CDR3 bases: TGTGCCAGCAGCTACGACAGGGGCTCCGGCTACACCTTC. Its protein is CASSYDRGSGYTF.

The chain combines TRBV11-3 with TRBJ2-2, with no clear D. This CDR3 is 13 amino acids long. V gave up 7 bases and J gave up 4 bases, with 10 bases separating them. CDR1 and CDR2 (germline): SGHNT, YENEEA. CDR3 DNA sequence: TGTGCCAGCAAGAACCGCGGCACCGGGGAGCTGTTTTTT. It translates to CASKNRGTGELFF.

The CDR3 nucleotides are TGTGCCAGCAGGGGTCAGGTGAGCAATCAGCCCCAGCATTTT. It specifies CASRGQVSNQPQHF. The chain couples TRBV6-1 to TRBJ1-5, with D uncertain. V was cut by 6 bases and J by 1 base, with 10 bases left in between. The germline CDR1 and CDR2 sequences are MNHNS and SASEGT. The CDR3 is 14 amino acids.

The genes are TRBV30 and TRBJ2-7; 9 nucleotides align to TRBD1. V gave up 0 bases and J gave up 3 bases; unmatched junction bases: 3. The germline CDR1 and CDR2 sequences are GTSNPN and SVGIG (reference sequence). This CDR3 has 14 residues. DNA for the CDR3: TGTGCCTGGAGTGTAGGGACAGGGCGCTACGAGCAGTACTTC. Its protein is CAWSVGTGRYEQYF. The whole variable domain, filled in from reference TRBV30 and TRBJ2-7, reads SQTIHQWPATLVQPVGSPLSLECTVEGTSNPNLYWYRQAAGRGLQLLFYSVGIGQISSEVPQNLSASRPQDRQFILSSKKLLLSDSGFYLCAWSVGTGRYEQYFGPGTRLTVT.

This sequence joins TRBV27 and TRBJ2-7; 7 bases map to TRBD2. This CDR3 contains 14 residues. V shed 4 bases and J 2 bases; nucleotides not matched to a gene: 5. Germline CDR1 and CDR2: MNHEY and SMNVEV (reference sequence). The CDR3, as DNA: TGTGCCAGCAGTTATACTAGCGCAACCTACGAGCAGTACTTC. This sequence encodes CASSYTSATYEQYF.

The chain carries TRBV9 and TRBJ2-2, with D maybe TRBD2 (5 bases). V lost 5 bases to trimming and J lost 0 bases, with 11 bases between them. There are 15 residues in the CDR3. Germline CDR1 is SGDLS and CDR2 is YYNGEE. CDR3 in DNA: TGTGCCAGCAGTATAGCGAGTACGAACACCGGGGAGCTGTTTTTT. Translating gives CASSIASTNTGELFF.

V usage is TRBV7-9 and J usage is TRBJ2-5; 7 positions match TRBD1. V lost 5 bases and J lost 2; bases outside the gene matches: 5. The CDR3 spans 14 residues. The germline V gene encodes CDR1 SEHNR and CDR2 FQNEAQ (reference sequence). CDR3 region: CASSHRDRQETQYF. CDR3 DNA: TGTGCCAGCAGCCACCGGGACAGACAAGAGACCCAGTACTTC.

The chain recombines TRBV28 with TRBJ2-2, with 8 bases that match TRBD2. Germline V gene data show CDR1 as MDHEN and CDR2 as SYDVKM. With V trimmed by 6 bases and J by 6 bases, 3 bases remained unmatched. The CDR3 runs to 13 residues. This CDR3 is CASRLSGAGELFF. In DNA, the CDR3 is TGTGCCAGCAGACTTAGCGGGGCCGGGGAGCTGTTTTTT.

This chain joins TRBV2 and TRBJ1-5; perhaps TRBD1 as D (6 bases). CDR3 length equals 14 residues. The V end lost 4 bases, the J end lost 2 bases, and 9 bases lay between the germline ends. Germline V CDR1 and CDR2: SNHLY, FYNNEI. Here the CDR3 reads CASSAGDGNQPQHF. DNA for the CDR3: TGTGCCAGCAGTGCAGGGGATGGCAATCAGCCCCAGCATTTT.

DNA of the CDR3: TGCGCCAGCAGCTTGGAACTGGCTCTGACTAGGCAAGGCAATGAGCAGTTCTTC. Protein sequence: CASSLELALTRQGNEQFF. This sequence joins TRBV5-1 and TRBJ2-1, with D maybe TRBD2 (6 bases). V lost 0 bases and J 6 bases, leaving 22 bases between the germline ends. This CDR3 is 18 amino acids long. Germline V gene lookup returns CDR1 SGHRS and CDR2 YFSETQ.

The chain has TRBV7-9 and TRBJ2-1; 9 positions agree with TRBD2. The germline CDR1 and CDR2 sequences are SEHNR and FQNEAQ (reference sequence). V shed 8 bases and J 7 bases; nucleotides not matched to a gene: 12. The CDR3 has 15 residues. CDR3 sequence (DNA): TGTGCCAGCTTGGGTTTAGCGGGAGATGGGAATGAGCAGTTCTTC. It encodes CASLGLAGDGNEQFF.

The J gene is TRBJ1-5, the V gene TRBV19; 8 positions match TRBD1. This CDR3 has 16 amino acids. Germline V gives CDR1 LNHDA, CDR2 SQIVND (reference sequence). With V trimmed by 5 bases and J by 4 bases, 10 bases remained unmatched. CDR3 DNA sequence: TGTGCCAGTAGTCCTAGGACAGGGAGGAGAAATCAGCCCCAGCATTTT. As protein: CASSPRTGRRNQPQHF.

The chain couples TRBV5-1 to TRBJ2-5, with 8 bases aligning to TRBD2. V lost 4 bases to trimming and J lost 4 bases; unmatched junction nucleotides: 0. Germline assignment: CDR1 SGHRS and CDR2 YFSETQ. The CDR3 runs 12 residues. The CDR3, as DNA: TGCGCCAGCAGCCGGGGGGGAGAGACCCAGTACTTC. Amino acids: CASSRGGETQYF.

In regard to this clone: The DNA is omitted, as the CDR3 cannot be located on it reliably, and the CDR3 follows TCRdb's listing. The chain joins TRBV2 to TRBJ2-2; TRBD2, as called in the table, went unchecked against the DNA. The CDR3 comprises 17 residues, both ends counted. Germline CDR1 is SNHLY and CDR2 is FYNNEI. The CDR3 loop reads CAGSSSGLAVLTGELFF.

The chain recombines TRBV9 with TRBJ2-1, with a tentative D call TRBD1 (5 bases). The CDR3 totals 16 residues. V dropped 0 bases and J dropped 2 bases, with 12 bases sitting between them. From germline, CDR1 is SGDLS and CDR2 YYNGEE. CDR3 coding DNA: TGTGCCAGCAGCGTAGAAGTGGGGCGAGCCTACAATGAGCAGTTCTTC. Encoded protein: CASSVEVGRAYNEQFF.

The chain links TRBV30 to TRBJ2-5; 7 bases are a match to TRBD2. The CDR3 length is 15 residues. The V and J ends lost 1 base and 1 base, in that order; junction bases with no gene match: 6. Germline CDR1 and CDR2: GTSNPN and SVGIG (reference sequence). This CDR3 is CAWSGWEGGQETQYF. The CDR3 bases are TGTGCCTGGAGTGGTTGGGAGGGTGGCCAAGAGACCCAGTACTTC.

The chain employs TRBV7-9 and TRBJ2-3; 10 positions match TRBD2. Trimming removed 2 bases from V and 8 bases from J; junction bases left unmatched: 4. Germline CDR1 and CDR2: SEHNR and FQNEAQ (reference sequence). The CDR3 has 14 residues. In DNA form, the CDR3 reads TGTGCCAGCAGCTTAAACTTAGCGGGGGGTACGCAGTATTTT. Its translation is CASSLNLAGGTQYF.